One TCR beta chain is described in this entry. The target antigen is unknown. This entry belongs to a study of response to subunit inactivated influenza vaccine. The study, taken as a whole, reports: The authors put forward the suggestion that each seasonal influenza vaccination may bring in only a limited number of new T cells.

TCRdb processed the RT-PCR reads anew with MiXCR; each CDR3 protein has one entry. Seen here are approximately 530,000 distinct CDR3 sequences, approximately 7.3% observed once, and the top ten hold about 12%. Germline V gene sequence: CDR1 MNHNS, CDR2 SASEGT. CDR3 size: 16 residues. V lost 6 bases to trimming and J lost 3 bases, with 17 bases between them. V gene TRBV6-1 combines with J gene TRBJ2-2; the D call may be TRBD1 or TRBD2 (5 bases each). The sequence came from a man aged 45 to 70 who received an inactivated influenza vaccine. The sequences come from PBMCs from blood, collected around 2 years after vaccination. The CDR3 DNA reads TGTGCCAGCAGGACAGTGTGGGGGTCGGACACCGGGGAGCTGTTTTTT. Its translation is CASRTVWGSDTGELFF.